These 24 T cell receptor beta chains came from one sample sequenced in a study of CD8+ T cells in alopecia areata (dated by TCRdb to between 2018 and 2020). The library was produced with the immunoSEQ multiplex PCR assay. For TCR sequencing, RNA was extracted from every sample and reverse transcribed into cDNA to serve as template. Not all clones reach the TCRdb copy of this immuneACCESS table, which keeps in-frame sequences only. Checked studies attribute under half of the gap to unresolved V genes and leave the rest unexplained. The sample includes 200,000 to 250,000 clones, with about 53% observed a single time. The ten biggest clones cover approximately 0.45% of the sample. Per the publication, the time point label means: baseline before oral tofacitinib. The source was CD4+ T cells sorted from blood, collected at week 0. The receptors were sampled from a human donor with alopecia areata.

As for this clone: This CDR3 is also generated by other DNA sequences in the sample. V gene TRBV30 combines with J gene TRBJ2-7; D is undetermined. The CDR3 extends over 11 amino acids. With 0 bases removed from V and 3 bases from J, the gap between germline ends came to 3 bases. The germline gives CDR1 GTSNPN, CDR2 SVGIG (reference sequence). This CDR3 reads CAWSVLYEQYF. In DNA, the CDR3 is TGTGCCTGGAGTGTGCTCTACGAGCAGTACTTC.

V usage is TRBV7-9 and J usage is TRBJ1-5; 9 bases are shared with TRBD1. Germline V CDR1 and CDR2: SEHNR, FQNEAQ (reference sequence). The length of the CDR3 is 15 residues. The V and J ends lost 4 bases and 5 bases, in that order; junction bases with no gene match: 6. The CDR3 DNA reads as TGTGCCAGCAGCTCTGGACAGGGGTACGATCAGCCCCAGCATTTT. Its translation is CASSSGQGYDQPQHF.

The V and J genes are TRBV5-4 and TRBJ2-3; TRBD2 matches 9 bases. The germline gives CDR1 SGHNT, CDR2 YYREEE (reference sequence). The length of the CDR3 is 14 residues. The J segment lost 4 bases and the V segment lost 5 bases, leaving 5 bases of the junction unmatched. In DNA, the CDR3 is TGTGCCAGCAGAGGCGGGAGGGCCGCAGATACGCAGTATTTT. This gives the protein CASRGGRAADTQYF.

This clone was detected only a few times. The chain employs TRBV30 and TRBJ2-2; D is unresolved. Trimming stripped 2 bases from V and 1 base from J, with 8 bases between. Germline V gene sequence: CDR1 GTSNPN, CDR2 SVGIG (reference sequence). The CDR3 loop spans 14 amino acids. The CDR3 nucleotides read TGTGCCTGGAGTCCCACAGTGAACACCGGGGAGCTGTTTTTT. Its translation: CAWSPTVNTGELFF.

This clone has a handful of counts. The gene calls are TRBV30 and TRBJ1-4; TRBD1 might be the D (5 bases). Trimming removed 5 bases at V and 10 bases at J, with 14 bases between. The CDR3 loop spans 12 amino acids. Germline values: CDR1 GTSNPN, CDR2 SVGIG (reference sequence). In DNA, the CDR3 is TGTGCCTGGGGACCTGACAGAGGAAAACTGTTTTTT. It yields the protein CAWGPDRGKLFF.

The V call is TRBV2, the J call TRBJ1-2, with a weak D call TRBD1 (5 bases). The V gene's germline CDR1 is SNHLY and CDR2 FYNNEI. The CDR3 is 12 amino acids. The V end was cut by 6 bases, the J end by 7 bases, with 12 bases between. The CDR3 sequence is CASRTTASGYTF. The CDR3 bases are TGTGCCAGCAGAACGACAGCATCTGGCTACACCTTC.

The chain joins TRBV7-2 to TRBJ2-5, with D hard to call. The CDR3 is made up of 15 amino acids. CDR1 is SGHTA and CDR2 is FQGNSA in the germline V gene. The V end lost 1 base, the J end lost 3 bases, and 12 bases lay between the germline ends. The CDR3 region has the DNA TGTGCCAGCAGCTTAGTCTGGGCCAGCAAAGAGACCCAGTACTTC. As protein: CASSLVWASKETQYF.

The gene calls are TRBV29-1 and TRBJ2-5; maybe TRBD1 (7 bases). CDR1 and CDR2 from the germline V gene are SQVTM and ANQGSEA. The CDR3 runs to 13 residues. The V gene lost 6 bases and the J gene lost 2 bases, with 13 bases spanning the gap. The DNA of the CDR3 is TGCAGCGTCCAGGGGGGTGGGCAAGAGACCCAGTACTTC. This codes for CSVQGGGQETQYF.

The V call is TRBV18, the J call TRBJ2-5; D remains ambiguous. Deletions cut 1 base from V and 2 bases from J, with 8 bases between. Germline CDR1 reads KGHSH; CDR2 reads LQKENI. The CDR3 runs 14 residues. The CDR3 bases are TGTGCCAGCTCACCACTTTTAGGGCAAGAGACCCAGTACTTC. This sequence encodes CASSPLLGQETQYF.

This rearrangement joins TRBV30 to TRBJ2-5; no reliable D call. Germline V CDR1 and CDR2: GTSNPN, SVGIG (reference sequence). The germline V and J ends were trimmed by 1 base and 8 bases, with 20 bases remaining between them. The CDR3 totals 15 residues. The CDR3 nucleotides are TGTGCCTGGAGTGAAGGATTTGCGGTCGAGGACACCCAGTACTTC. Translated: CAWSEGFAVEDTQYF.

The CDR3 DNA reads TGTGCCAGCAGAGCCATACACCAATACGAGCAGTACTTC. It is translated as CASRAIHQYEQYF. This rearrangement joins TRBV25-1 to TRBJ2-7; no firm D call. Trimming cost V 6 bases and J 4 bases, with 13 bases left between them. The CDR3 sequence is 13 residues long. CDR1 and CDR2 (germline): MGHDK, SYGVNS.

The CDR3 DNA follows: TGTGCCAGCAGCGAGAATAGTAGGGGCAGCCAAAACATTCAGTACTTC. This gives the protein CASSENSRGSQNIQYF. The rearrangement uses TRBV9 and TRBJ2-4, with D possibly being TRBD1 (5 bases). There are 16 residues in the CDR3. Germline CDR1 reads SGDLS; CDR2 reads YYNGEE. V lost 3 bases and J 5 bases, leaving 18 bases between the germline ends.

This clone was observed a few times. The gene calls are TRBV27 and TRBJ2-1; 9 nucleotides match TRBD1. The CDR3 consists of 15 residues. Per the germline V gene, CDR1 is MNHEY and CDR2 is SMNVEV (reference sequence). V was pared by 5 bases and J by 2 bases, with 4 bases of the junction left unmatched. DNA for the CDR3: TGTGCCAGCAGTATGCGACAGGGGGCCTACAATGAGCAGTTCTTC. It yields the protein CASSMRQGAYNEQFF.

J is TRBJ1-2 and V is TRBV9, with D unresolved. The CDR3 runs 11 residues. The V end lost 4 bases, the J end lost 4 bases, and 5 bases lay between the germline ends. Germline CDR1 reads SGDLS; CDR2 reads YYNGEE. Here the CDR3 reads CASSSGYGYTF. As DNA, the CDR3 is TGTGCCAGCAGCTCCGGCTATGGCTACACCTTC.

The chain carries TRBV15 and TRBJ2-7, with a tentative D call TRBD2 (6 bases). In germline, CDR1 is LNHNV, CDR2 YYDKDF (reference sequence). CDR3 size: 16 residues. The V and J ends lost 4 bases and 0 bases respectively, with 16 bases between them. The CDR3 DNA sequence: TGTGCCACCAGCACCCGGCTAGCGCCTAGCTCCTACGAGCAGTACTTC. Its protein product is CATSTRLAPSSYEQYF.

A remark on this clone: Germline is not matched at one junction end, which may reflect a read error. The V call is TRBV7-7, the J call TRBJ2-1, with D unresolved. This CDR3 spans 14 amino acids. The germline CDR1 and CDR2 sequences are SSHAT and FNYEAQ (reference sequence). The CDR3 region has the DNA TGTGCTAGCAGCAACCTCCCGAGTGGGAATGAGCAGTTCTTC. Its protein product is CASSNLPSGNEQFF.

This clone appeared a few times. The chain couples TRBV6-5 to TRBJ1-5; D is undetermined. Trimming cost V 0 bases and J 2 bases, with 8 bases left between them. This CDR3 spans 15 amino acids. Germline V gene data show CDR1 as MNHEY and CDR2 as SVGAGI. This CDR3 reads CASSYSTAGNQPQHF. CDR3 sequence (DNA): TGTGCCAGCAGTTACTCGACGGCGGGCAATCAGCCCCAGCATTTT.

This chain links TRBV5-1 with TRBJ1-1; 9 positions agree with TRBD1. From germline, CDR1 is SGHRS and CDR2 YFSETQ. V was clipped by 4 bases and J by 3 bases; unmatched bases: 7. CDR3 length: 15 amino acids. CDR3 nucleotides: TGCGCCAGCAGCAACGGACAGGGGCGCCACACTGAAGCTTTCTTT. Protein product: CASSNGQGRHTEAFF.

The count of this clone is one. The rearrangement uses TRBV23-1 and TRBJ1-1, with D hard to call. TRBV23-1 is identified as an open reading frame with a role that is uncertain. CDR3 length equals 11 residues. V lost 8 bases, J lost 2 bases, and 6 bases lay in between. CDR3 residues: CASGSNTEAFF. CDR3 nucleotide sequence: TGCGCCAGCGGGTCCAACACTGAAGCTTTCTTT.

V usage is TRBV7-2 and J usage is TRBJ2-3; D unclear. V lost 5 bases, J lost 3 bases, and 15 bases lay in between. CDR1 and CDR2 from the germline V gene are SGHTA and FQGNSA. CDR3 length: 15 residues. CDR3 residues: CASSPYRNPTDTQYF. CDR3 DNA sequence: TGTGCCAGCAGCCCGTATCGAAATCCGACAGATACGCAGTATTTT.

This clone was seen a handful of times. The V gene is TRBV30, the J gene TRBJ1-3; TRBD1 aligns across 8 bases. CDR3 size: 14 residues. V was pared by 8 bases and J by 3 bases, with 9 bases of the junction left unmatched. Germline V gene lookup returns CDR1 GTSNPN and CDR2 SVGIG (reference sequence). CDR3 DNA: TGTGCCGGCAAACAGGGGGTTAGTGGAAACACCATATATTTT. Protein: CAGKQGVSGNTIYF.

The chain has TRBV23-1 and TRBJ2-7; no definite D call. TRBV23-1 is identified as an open reading frame with a role that is uncertain. Between the trimmed V and J ends, which lost 3 bases and 3 bases, there was a span of 18 bases. The length of the CDR3 is 16 residues. CDR3 region: CASSHCSSHGDYEQYF. In nucleotides, the CDR3 is TGCGCCAGCAGTCATTGTTCGTCCCATGGAGACTACGAGCAGTACTTC.

The chain is built from TRBV5-1 and TRBJ1-1; D unresolved. The CDR3 totals 14 residues. V was trimmed by 4 bases and J by 10 bases, leaving 20 bases between them. In germline, CDR1 is SGHRS, CDR2 YFSETQ. The CDR3 coding sequence is TGCGCCAGCAGCCAGGACCGTGGGGTCCTTGGAGCTTTCTTT. Translating gives CASSQDRGVLGAFF.

The chain carries TRBV30 and TRBJ2-2, with D maybe TRBD2 (5 bases). Germline assignment: CDR1 GTSNPN and CDR2 SVGIG (reference sequence). Trimming shortened V by 0 bases and J by 4 bases, and 9 bases separated the two germline ends. The CDR3 extends over 14 amino acids. Here the CDR3 DNA reads TGTGCCTGGAGTGTACTAGTCTTCACCGGGGAGCTGTTTTTT. Translation gives CAWSVLVFTGELFF.